This T cell receptor (beta chain) comes out of a study of shared clonotypes between healthy human individuals (TCRdb year 2020). Regarding the research as a whole: The cohort comprised a couple of women and a few men aged 18 to 49 years. Libraries were prepared and TCR repertoires were sequenced by different laboratories using diverse techniques, in order to increase sequencing depth and limit assay-specific biases. The study deeply sequenced blood TCR repertoires of about 5 healthy adults to estimate repertoire size and the extent of clonotype sharing between individuals. For each donor, three plates each were used for CD4 naive and CD4 memory, two plates were used for CD8 naive, and one plate was used for CD8 memory. Each donor's leukapheresis produced roughly between roughly 0.94 and 9.5 billion PBMCs.

From the cysteine up to the phenylalanine, the CDR3 has a length of 16 residues. The only DNA kept is the CDR3, 48 bases in frame from the first base. Turning to this clone: Its recognized antigen is unknown. Base qualities are not provided; no much larger clone lies one nucleotide away.

General findings and caveats noted by the study authors: Pairwise subsampling indicated that sequencing depth was expected to affect the degree of clonotype sharing among donors. When several donors were compared, the shared fraction of clonotypes was about 5% for naive CD4, approximately 3.3% for naive CD8, 2% to 2.5% for memory CD4, and 0.35% to 0.5% for memory CD8. Naive subsets generally had larger estimated clonotype richness than memory subsets. Sampling was restricted to blood, and TCR repertoires in tissues likely differ from the TCR repertoires found in blood. Higher generation probabilities were observed for clonotypes shared by all four sorted-subset donors than for non-shared clonotypes. Because the study included a small number of donors, the genetic and exposure-history diversity represented was limited. Incomplete sequencing was indicated by rarefaction of sorted-subset datasets, despite the large sequencing depth.

Healthy HIV-negative adults with no recently reported acute infections or vaccinations were included as donors. Only Caucasian adults living in Nashville, Tennessee, USA were represented among the donors. CD4+ T cells were enriched by magnetic negative selection; naive cells were then positively selected on CD45RA, and the negative fraction formed the memory subset. Blood was collected by leukapheresis, and PBMCs were isolated by Ficoll-Histopaque density gradient centrifugation and then cryopreserved in liquid nitrogen vapor phase. Purity and quantity of every magnetically sorted T cell population were checked by analytical flow cytometry. Genomic DNA was isolated from each sorted fraction and quantified by UV absorbance on a Nanodrop 2000c. Using the deep immunoSEQ assay, TCR CDR3 regions were amplified from genomic DNA by multiplex PCR. Genomic DNA extracted from each cell subset was distributed evenly over all wells of several immunoSEQ 96-well plates, and each plate served as one replicate. For sorted subsets, each replicate PCR was loaded with approximately 200 ng genomic DNA, equivalent to 32,000 or so T cell genomes. Purified libraries were measured with a Qubit 3.0 fluorometer, size-checked on a Bioanalyzer 2100, and measured again with the KAPA Library Quantification kit. Every immunoSEQ 96-well plate was sequenced on a separate single-read 150-cycle Illumina NextSeq 550 flow cell. In the authors' own workflow: Because the immunoSEQ output included only junctional sequences and no quality scores, the filtering could not be the same as the filtering used for full-length reads. Sequences were annotated with PyIR, a Python wrapper for IgBLAST v1.9, and V/J genes and CDR3 were assigned using IMGT germline references. Reads were filtered out if the reads had weak V/J assignments (E-value above 1e-6), no CDR3, stop codons, out-of-frame junctions, or ambiguous translated residues. V3J clonotypes were defined as sequences sharing an identical inferred V gene, J gene, and CDR3 amino acid sequence. To compute the percentage overlap between repertoires, the number of shared unique clonotypes was divided by the size of the smaller repertoire. RTK rarefaction, the Chao1 estimator, and Recon v2.1 estimates of unobserved clonotypes were used to assess repertoire richness. For all TCRbeta clonotypes obtained by the gDNA method from a handful of donors, generation probabilities were computed with OLGA. Entries here come from immuneACCESS through TCRdb and include only in-frame sequences with V and J called. Some clones fail to appear in such tables; in the studies checked, an unresolved V gene covers under half of the shortfall, and the cause of the remainder is unknown. D and trimming were read from the DNA, whereas the V and J calls and clone size are those reported in that table. The sample table holds roughly 1,500,000 clones, of which about 98.5% were seen once. About 0.4% of the sample is held by the ten biggest clonotypes.

The sequence was obtained from a man aged 30 to 39 in good health. Sequences were obtained from naive CD4+ T cells sorted from blood. The sample's cell subset or site label, in plain terms: CD45RA+ positively selected. The chain is encoded by TRBV12-2 joined to TRBJ2-7; TRBD1 was called by the table and not checked on the DNA. TRBV12-2 is described as a pseudogene. The DNA reads TGTGCAAGTCGCTTAATCCGACAGGGCCCTTCCTACGAGCAGTACTTC. This translates into CASRLIRQGPSYEQYF.